The clone carrying this T cell receptor (beta chain) was counted many times. The antigen remains unidentified. This entry comes from a study of shared clonotypes between healthy human individuals. The study, taken as a whole, reports: The generation probabilities recorded for non-shared clonotypes fell below those of clonotypes shared by all four donors. Represented diversity (both genetic and exposure-history) was limited by the small number of donors.

The germline CDR1 and CDR2 sequences are SNHLY and FYNNEI. This CDR3 has 17 amino acids. V lost 6 bases to trimming and J lost 2 bases; unmatched junction nucleotides: 6. It was across several immunoSEQ plates that each subset's genomic DNA was evenly split. The table came from immunoSEQ multiplex PCR; TCRdb's copy has only in-frame clones and leaves some out. This table holds around 700,000 clones, approximately 75% found once. The TCR sequence derives from a young woman in good health. Sequences were obtained from memory CD4+ T cells sorted from blood. Stated subset: CD45RA-negative fraction. The chain employs TRBV2 and TRBJ2-3; the match to TRBD2 covers 15 bases. Here the CDR3 reads CASSRGLAGGITDTQYF. As DNA, the CDR3 is TGTGCCAGCAGCCGCGGACTAGCGGGAGGGATCACAGATACGCAGTATTTT.